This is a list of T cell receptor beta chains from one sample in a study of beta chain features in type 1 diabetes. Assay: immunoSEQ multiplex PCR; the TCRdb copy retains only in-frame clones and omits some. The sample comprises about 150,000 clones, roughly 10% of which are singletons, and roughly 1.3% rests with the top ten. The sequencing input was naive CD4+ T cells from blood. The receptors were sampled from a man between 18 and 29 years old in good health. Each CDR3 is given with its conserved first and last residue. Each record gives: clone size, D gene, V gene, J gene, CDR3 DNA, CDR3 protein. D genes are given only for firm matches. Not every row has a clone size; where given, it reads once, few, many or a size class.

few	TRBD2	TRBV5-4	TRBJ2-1	TGTGCCAGCAGCTTGGGGGGGAAGACTAGCGGAGGGGAGCAGTTCTTC	CASSLGGKTSGGEQFF
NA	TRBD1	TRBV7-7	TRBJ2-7	TGTGCCAGCAGCTTAGCACGGACAGGGAGTAGGAGCGAGCAGTACTTC	CASSLARTGSRSEQYF
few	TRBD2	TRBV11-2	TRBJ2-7	TGTGCCAGCTTGCGGGCTAGCGGGGGGGCGAATTACGAGCAGTACTTC	CASLRASGGANYEQYF
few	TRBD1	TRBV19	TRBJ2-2	TGTGCCAGTAGTATTAGGGGGCTCATCGGGGAGCTGTTTTTT	CASSIRGLIGELFF
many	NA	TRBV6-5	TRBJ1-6	TGTGCCAGCAGTTACGCCAGGGGTGGGAATTCACCCCTCCACTTT	CASSYARGGNSPLHF
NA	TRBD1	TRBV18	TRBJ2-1	TGTGCCAGCTCACCCGGGTCGGGACAGAGCTCCTACAATGAGCAGTTCTTC	CASSPGSGQSSYNEQFF
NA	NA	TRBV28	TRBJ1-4	TGTGCCAGCAACGGAGGGCCCATCGAAAAACTGTTTTTT	CASNGGPIEKLFF
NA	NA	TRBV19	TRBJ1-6	TGTGCCAGTAGTATCGGGGGTTTAGGTTCACCCCTCCACTTT	CASSIGGLGSPLHF
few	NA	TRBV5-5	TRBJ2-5	TGTGCCAGCAGCTTGGTCGACCCCGGAGGGGAGACCCAGTACTTC	CASSLVDPGGETQYF
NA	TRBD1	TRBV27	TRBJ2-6	TGTGCCAGCAGTTTATCGGTTTGGGGGACAGGGGGCTCTGGGGCCAACGTCCTGACTTTC	CASSLSVWGTGGSGANVLTF
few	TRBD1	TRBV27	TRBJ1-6	TGTGCCAGCAGTTATACGGACAGGGGGGATTCACCCCTCCACTTT	CASSYTDRGDSPLHF
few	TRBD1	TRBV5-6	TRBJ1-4	TGTGCCAGCAGCGGGGGCGGACAGGGGGTGAGGAAACTGTTTTTT	CASSGGGQGVRKLFF
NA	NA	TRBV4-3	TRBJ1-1	TGCGCCAGCAGCCTGACAGCGAACACTGAAGCTTTCTTT	CASSLTANTEAFF
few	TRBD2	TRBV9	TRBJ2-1	TGTGCCAGCAGCGTAGGGTCGGGGGGGTACAATGAGCAGTTCTTC	CASSVGSGGYNEQFF
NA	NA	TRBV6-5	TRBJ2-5	TGTGCCAGCAGTTACTACGGCCAAGAGACCCAGTACTTC	CASSYYGQETQYF
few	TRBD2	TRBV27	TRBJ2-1	TGTGCCAGCAGTTTATCCGGACTAGCTGAATTCTTC	CASSLSGLAEFF
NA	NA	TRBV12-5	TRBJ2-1	TGTGCTAGTGGTTTGTCACTGGACATCGATGAGCAGTTCTTC	CASGLSLDIDEQFF
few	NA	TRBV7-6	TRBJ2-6	TGTGCCAGCAGCAGCAGGGATAGGGCCAACGTCCTGACTTTC	CASSSRDRANVLTF
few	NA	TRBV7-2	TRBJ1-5	TGTGCCAGCAGCTTAGGACTCCAAGGTACCGCCGCCCAGCATTTT	CASSLGLQGTAAQHF
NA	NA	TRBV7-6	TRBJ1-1	TGTGCCAGCAGCTCGGGACAGAACACTGAAGCTTTCTTT	CASSSGQNTEAFF
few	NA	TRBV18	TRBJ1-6	TGTGCCAGCTCACCCGGGGAGACGAGCTCCTATAATTCACCCCTCCACTTT	CASSPGETSSYNSPLHF
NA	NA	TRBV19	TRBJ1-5	TGTGCCAGTAGATTCGGACAACACAAACTCTATAGCAATCAGCCCCAGCATTTT	CASRFGQHKLYSNQPQHF
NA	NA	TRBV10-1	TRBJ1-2	TGCGCCACCAGGGAGGGCTCCTATGGCTACACCTTC	CATREGSYGYTF
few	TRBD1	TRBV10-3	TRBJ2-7	TGTGCCATCAGTGTCGGACAGGCCTCCTACGAGCAGTACTTC	CAISVGQASYEQYF
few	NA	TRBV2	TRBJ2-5	TGTGCCAGCACCGGGGTACAGGGTGGTTTGGGTCAGTACTTC	CASTGVQGGLGQYF
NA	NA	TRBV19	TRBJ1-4	TGTGCCAGTAGCGATACGACAGGAAGAGGAAAACTGTTTTTT	CASSDTTGRGKLFF
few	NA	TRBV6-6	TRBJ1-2	TGTGCCAGCAGCAGGGGCGCAAACTATGGCTACACCTTC	CASSRGANYGYTF
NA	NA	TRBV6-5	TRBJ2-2	TGTGCCAGCAGTCAAGAACAGGGAAACACCGGGGAGCTGTTTTTT	CASSQEQGNTGELFF
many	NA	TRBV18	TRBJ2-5	TGTGCCAGCTCACCTGAGGAGACCCAGTACTTC	CASSPEETQYF
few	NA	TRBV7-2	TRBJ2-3	TGTGCCAGCAGCTTAGACAGGGCAGGGGCAGATACGCAGTATTTT	CASSLDRAGADTQYF
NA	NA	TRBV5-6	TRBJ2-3	TGTGCCAGCAGCCGGGGTCAAGCGGATACGCAGTATTTT	CASSRGQADTQYF
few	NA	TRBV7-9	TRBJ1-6	TGTGCCAGCAGCCTATCCCAATCACCCCTCCACTTT	CASSLSQSPLHF
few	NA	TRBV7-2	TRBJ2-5	TGTGCCAGCAGCTTCGGGGATAGAGAGACCCAGTACTTC	CASSFGDRETQYF
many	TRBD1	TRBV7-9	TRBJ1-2	TGTGCCAGCAGCCCACATGGAGTCGAGACAGGGGTCTATGGCTACACCTTC	CASSPHGVETGVYGYTF
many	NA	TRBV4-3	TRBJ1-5	TGCGCCAGCAGCCAAGACGGAGGTCAGCCCCAGCATTTT	CASSQDGGQPQHF
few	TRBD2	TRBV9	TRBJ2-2	TGTGCCAGCAGGGGTACCGGACTAGCGTCCGGGGAGCTGTTTTTT	CASRGTGLASGELFF
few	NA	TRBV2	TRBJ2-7	TGTGCCAGCAGGGCAGGGCACGAGCAGTACTTC	CASRAGHEQYF
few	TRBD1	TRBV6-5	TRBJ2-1	TGTGCCAGCAGGGGACAGGGGGTCAATGAGCAGTTCTTC	CASRGQGVNEQFF
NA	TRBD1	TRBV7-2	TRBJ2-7	TGTGCCAGCAGCTTAACCTACAGGGGGCGCTTAGACGAGCAGTACTTC	CASSLTYRGRLDEQYF
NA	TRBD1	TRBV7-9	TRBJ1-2	TGTGCCAGCAGCTACGGACAGGGACTTGGCTACACCTTC	CASSYGQGLGYTF
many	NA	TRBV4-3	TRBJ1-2	TGCGCCAGCAGCCAAGGGAGGGCGCATCTCTATGGCTACACCTTC	CASSQGRAHLYGYTF
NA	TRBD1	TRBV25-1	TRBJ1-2	TGTGCCAGCAGTTCGACAGGGGAGCTCTATGGCTACACCTTC	CASSSTGELYGYTF
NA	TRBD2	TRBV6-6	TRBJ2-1	TGTGCCAGCATAACTAGCGGGGCGCTCAACTACAATGAGCAGTTCTTC	CASITSGALNYNEQFF
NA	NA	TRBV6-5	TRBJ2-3	TGTGCCAGCATGGGTAGGGGTACGCAGTATTTT	CASMGRGTQYF
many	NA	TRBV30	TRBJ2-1	TGTGCCTGGAGTCGGAATGAGCAGTTCTTC	CAWSRNEQFF
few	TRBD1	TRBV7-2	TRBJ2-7	TGTGCCAGCAGCTTAGTTATTGGGACAGAGTACGAGCAGTACTTC	CASSLVIGTEYEQYF
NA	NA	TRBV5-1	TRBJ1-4	TGCACCAGTAGAGGACAGAATGAAAAACTGTTTTTT	CTSRGQNEKLFF
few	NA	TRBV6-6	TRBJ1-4	TGTGCCAGCAGTTACCCTAGGGGATCGTCGAATGAAAAACTGTTTTTT	CASSYPRGSSNEKLFF
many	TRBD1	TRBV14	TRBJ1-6	TGTGCCAGCAGCCAAATACAGGGGAATTCACCCCTCCACTTT	CASSQIQGNSPLHF